This T cell receptor (beta chain) was sequenced during a study of shared clonotypes between healthy human individuals (dated by TCRdb to about 2020). Regarding the research as a whole: Three men and two women, aged 18 to 49 years, made up the cohort. To increase sequencing depth and limit assay-specific biases, TCR repertoire library preparation and sequencing were carried out by different laboratories using diverse techniques. Between about 0.85 and 9.5 billion PBMCs per donor were obtained by leukapheresis. For each donor, CD4 naive and CD4 memory were each given three plates, CD8 naive was given two plates, and CD8 memory was given one plate. To estimate repertoire size and how much clonotype sharing occurs between individuals, the study deeply sequenced the blood TCR repertoires of several healthy adults. General findings and caveats noted by the study authors: Rarefaction of sorted-subset datasets indicated incomplete sequencing despite the large sequencing depth. Because the study included a small number of donors, the genetic and exposure-history diversity represented was limited. Naive subsets generally had larger estimated clonotype richness than memory subsets. Sharing across a few donors was observed for approximately 4.6% of naive CD4, 3% to 3.5% of naive CD8, around 2.5% of memory CD4, and around 0.44% of memory CD8 clonotypes. Sampling was limited to blood, and TCR repertoires in tissue likely differ from TCR repertoires in blood. Higher generation probabilities were observed for clonotypes shared by all four sorted-subset donors than for non-shared clonotypes. Pairwise subsampling led to the expectation that sequencing depth would affect the degree of clonotype sharing among donors.

The germline V gene encodes CDR1 WNHNN and CDR2 SYGVQD (reference sequence). The CDR3, cysteine through phenylalanine, is 12 amino acids long. Solely the CDR3 DNA is kept, with 36 bases framed from the first base. The junction carries 6 bases between V and J, which are trimmed by 3 bases and 5 bases respectively. For the CD8 naive samples, CD45RO-negative cells were positively selected for CCR7, yielding a CD45RA+CCR7+ population from which TemRA cells were excluded. The donors were healthy, HIV-negative adults with no recently reported acute infections or vaccinations. Every donor was a Caucasian adult residing in Nashville, Tennessee, USA. Blood was collected by leukapheresis, and PBMCs were isolated by Ficoll-Histopaque density gradient centrifugation and then cryopreserved in liquid nitrogen vapor phase. Purity and quantity of every magnetically sorted T cell population were checked by analytical flow cytometry. Genomic DNA was isolated from every sorted fraction and measured by UV absorbance on a Nanodrop 2000c.

Using the deep immunoSEQ assay, multiplex PCR amplified TCR CDR3 regions from genomic DNA. For each cell subset, the extracted genomic DNA was distributed evenly across all wells of several immunoSEQ 96-well plates, and each plate served as one replicate. For sorted subsets, around 200 ng genomic DNA, equal to tens of thousands of T cell genomes, was loaded into each replicate PCR. Purified libraries were quantified with a Qubit 3.0 fluorometer, sized on a Bioanalyzer 2100, and re-quantified with the KAPA Library Quantification kit. Every immunoSEQ 96-well plate was sequenced on a dedicated single-read 150-cycle Illumina NextSeq 550 flow cell. From the authors' description of their analysis: Because only junctional sequences without quality scores were contained in the immunoSEQ output, filtering matching that applied to full-length reads could not be performed. To assign V/J genes and CDR3, sequences were annotated against IMGT germline references using PyIR, a Python wrapper for IgBLAST v1.9. Reads were removed for weak V/J assignments (E-value above 1e-6), missing CDR3, stop codons, out-of-frame junctions, or ambiguous translated residues. V3J clonotypes were defined by identical inferred V gene, J gene, and CDR3 amino acid sequence. The percentage overlap between two repertoires was calculated by dividing the number of shared unique clonotypes by the size of the smaller repertoire. Repertoire richness was assessed with RTK rarefaction, the Chao1 estimator, and Recon v2.1 estimates of unobserved clonotypes. OLGA was used to compute generation probabilities for all TCRbeta clonotypes that the gDNA method yielded from a few donors. TCRdb provides this immuneACCESS table in a form limited to in-frame rearrangements. Some clones are lacking; in checked studies, under half of them reflect an unresolved V gene, and why the rest are absent is not known. From that table come the V and J calls and clone size; the DNA was used to work out D and trimming. Recorded for this sample are hundreds of thousands of clones; about 96% of them occurred a single time. The top ten clones comprise about 0.11% of the sample.

This clone was detected only a few times. What this receptor recognizes is not known. No quality values exist for individual bases; no much larger clone is one base distant. The rearranged chain carries TRBV10-1 and TRBJ2-3, with the D segment identity uncertain. This sequence originates from a woman aged 25 to 39 in good health. Input material: naive CD8+ T cells sorted from blood. In light of the paper, this sample's cell subset or site label describes: CD45RA+CCR7+. CDR3 reads: CASSDSGDTQYF. The DNA sequence is as follows: TGCGCCAGCAGTGACTCGGGAGATACGCAGTATTTT.